This entry lists 5 T cell receptor beta chains sequenced from one sample in a study of blood T cells in healthy people across ages. Using a J-beta primer mix together with a sample-barcoded 5' primer, a second PCR was run for about 7 to 12 cycles. TCRdb passed the 5' RACE reads through MiXCR, listing each CDR3 protein once. The top ten hold roughly 3.7% of the sample, which has hundreds of thousands of distinct CDR3 sequences, over 20% seen once. Material for sequencing was blood. These receptors were collected from a man in his 70s in good health.

The gene calls are TRBV20-1 and TRBJ1-4; D not certain. From germline, CDR1 is DFQATT and CDR2 SNEGSKA (reference sequence). With 3 bases removed from V and 10 bases from J, the gap between germline ends came to 18 bases. This CDR3 has 14 residues. The chain's CDR3 is CSASPGPSYTKLFF. The CDR3 bases are TGCAGTGCTAGTCCAGGCCCTTCCTATACAAAACTGTTTTTT.

This clonotype turned up a few times. In DNA form, the CDR3 reads TGTGCCAGCAGCTTAGGGCGTCAGGGCAATGAAAAACTGTTTTTT. Its translation: CASSLGRQGNEKLFF. V gene TRBV7-2 combines with J gene TRBJ1-4; a possible D gene is TRBD1 (5 bases). Trimming took 1 base from V and 5 from J, leaving 11 bases between them. There are 15 residues in the CDR3. Germline values: CDR1 SGHTA, CDR2 FQGNSA.

This clonotype was found many times. This chain joins TRBV20-1 and TRBJ2-5; 12 bases agree with TRBD2. The CDR3 is 15 residues long. V was clipped by 3 bases and J by 5 bases; unmatched bases: 7. Germline values: CDR1 DFQATT, CDR2 SNEGSKA (reference sequence). The chain's CDR3 is CSARWTSGMFETQYF. CDR3 in DNA: TGCAGTGCTAGGTGGACTAGCGGGATGTTTGAGACCCAGTACTTC.

In nucleotides, the CDR3 is TGTGCCAGCAGCTTTCGGCAGGGGAGATGGCATGAGCAGTTCTTC. Amino acid sequence: CASSFRQGRWHEQFF. The chain carries TRBV3-1 and TRBJ2-1; maybe TRBD1 (6 bases). This CDR3 spans 15 amino acids. V gave up 5 bases and J gave up 8 bases, with 19 bases separating them. Germline V lookup: CDR1 LGHDT, CDR2 YNNKEL (reference sequence).

Only a few counts were recorded for this clonotype. The CDR3 loop reads CASSQDHTSGYEQYF. CDR3 DNA sequence: TGTGCCAGCAGCCAAGATCACACTAGCGGCTACGAGCAGTACTTC. V gene TRBV4-2 combines with J gene TRBJ2-7, with 8 bases aligning to TRBD2. The length of the CDR3 is 15 residues. CDR1 is LGHNA, CDR2 YNFKEQ, per germline. The V and J ends lost 0 bases and 3 bases, in that order; junction bases with no gene match: 4.